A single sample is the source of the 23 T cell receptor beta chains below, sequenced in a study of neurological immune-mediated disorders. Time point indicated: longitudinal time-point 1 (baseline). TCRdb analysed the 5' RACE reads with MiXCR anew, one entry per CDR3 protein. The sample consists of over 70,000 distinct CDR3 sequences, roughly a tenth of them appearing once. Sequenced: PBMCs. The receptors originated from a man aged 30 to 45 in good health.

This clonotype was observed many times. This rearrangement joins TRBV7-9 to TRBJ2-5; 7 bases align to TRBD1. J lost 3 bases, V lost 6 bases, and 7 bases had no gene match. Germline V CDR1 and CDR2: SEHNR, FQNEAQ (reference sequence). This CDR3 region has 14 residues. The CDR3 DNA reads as TGTGCCAGCAGTTTGGCGGACAGGAAAGAGACCCAGTACTTC. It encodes CASSLADRKETQYF.

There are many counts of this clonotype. CDR3 loop: CASSFAGTSGRNTGELFF. The CDR3 DNA sequence: TGTGCCAGCAGTTTCGCCGGAACTAGCGGGAGGAACACCGGGGAGCTGTTTTTT. The V gene is TRBV27, the J gene TRBJ2-2; 11 nucleotides line up with TRBD2. The length of the CDR3 is 18 residues. Unmatched junction bases numbered 7, after V lost 3 bases and J lost 1 base. Looked up from germline, CDR1 is MNHEY and CDR2 is SMNVEV (reference sequence).

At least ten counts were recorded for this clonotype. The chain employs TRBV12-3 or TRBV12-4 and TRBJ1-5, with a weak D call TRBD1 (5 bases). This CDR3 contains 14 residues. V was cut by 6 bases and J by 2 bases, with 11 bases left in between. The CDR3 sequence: CASRPGTGNQPQHF. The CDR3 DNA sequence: TGTGCCAGCAGGCCGGGGACGGGCAATCAGCCCCAGCATTTT.

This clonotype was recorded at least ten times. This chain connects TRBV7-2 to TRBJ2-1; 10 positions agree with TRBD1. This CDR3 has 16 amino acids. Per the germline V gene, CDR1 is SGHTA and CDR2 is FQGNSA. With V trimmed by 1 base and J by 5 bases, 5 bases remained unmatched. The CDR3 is CASSLDLGQGNNEQFF. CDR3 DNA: TGTGCCAGCAGCTTAGATTTGGGACAGGGGAACAATGAGCAGTTCTTC. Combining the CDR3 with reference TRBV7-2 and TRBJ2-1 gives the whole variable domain GAGVSQSPSNKVTEKGKDVELRCDPISGHTALYWYRQSLGQGLEFLIYFQGNSAPDKSGLPSDRFSAERTGGSVSTLTIQRTQQEDSAVYLCASSLDLGQGNNEQFFGPGTRLTVL.

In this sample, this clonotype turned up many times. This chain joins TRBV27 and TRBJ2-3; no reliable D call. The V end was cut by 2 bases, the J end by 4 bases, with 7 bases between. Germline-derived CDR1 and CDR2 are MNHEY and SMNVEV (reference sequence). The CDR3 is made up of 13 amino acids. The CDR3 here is CASSLTLADTQYF. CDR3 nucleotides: TGTGCCAGCAGTTTAACTTTGGCAGATACGCAGTATTTT.

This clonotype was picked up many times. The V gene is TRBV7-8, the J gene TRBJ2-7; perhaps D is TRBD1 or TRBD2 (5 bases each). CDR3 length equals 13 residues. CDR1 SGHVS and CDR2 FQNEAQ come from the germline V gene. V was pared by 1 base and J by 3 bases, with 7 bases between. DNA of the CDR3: TGTGCCAGCAGCTTAGGTGGGGGCTACGAGCAGTACTTC. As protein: CASSLGGGYEQYF. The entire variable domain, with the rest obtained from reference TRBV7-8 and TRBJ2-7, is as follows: GAGVSQSPRYKVAKRGQDVALRCDPISGHVSLFWYQQALGQGPEFLTYFQNEAQLDKSGLPSDRFFAERPEGSVSTLKIQRTQQEDSAVYLCASSLGGGYEQYFGPGTRLTVT.

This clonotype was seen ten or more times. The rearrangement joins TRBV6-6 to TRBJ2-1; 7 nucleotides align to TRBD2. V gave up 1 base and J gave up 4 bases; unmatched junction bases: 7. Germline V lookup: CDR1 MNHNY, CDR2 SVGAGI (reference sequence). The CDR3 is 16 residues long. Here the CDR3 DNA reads TGTGCCAGCAGTTACTTCCGGGAGGCCACATACAATGAGCAGTTCTTC. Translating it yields CASSYFREATYNEQFF.

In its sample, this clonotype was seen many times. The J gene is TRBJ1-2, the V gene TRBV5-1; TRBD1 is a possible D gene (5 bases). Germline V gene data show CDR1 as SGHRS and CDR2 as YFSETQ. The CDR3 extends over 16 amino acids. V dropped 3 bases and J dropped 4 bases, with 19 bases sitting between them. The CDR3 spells CASSSNSQGRSYGYTF. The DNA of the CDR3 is TGCGCCAGCAGCTCAAACTCTCAGGGCCGGAGCTATGGCTACACCTTC.

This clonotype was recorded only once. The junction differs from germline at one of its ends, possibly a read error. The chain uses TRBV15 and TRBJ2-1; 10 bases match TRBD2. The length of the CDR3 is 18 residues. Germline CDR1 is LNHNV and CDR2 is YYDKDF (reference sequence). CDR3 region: CATSTSGLAWPGLNEQFF. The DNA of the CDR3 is TGCGCCACCAGCACATCGGGACTAGCGTGGCCAGGTTTGAATGAGCAGTTCTTC.

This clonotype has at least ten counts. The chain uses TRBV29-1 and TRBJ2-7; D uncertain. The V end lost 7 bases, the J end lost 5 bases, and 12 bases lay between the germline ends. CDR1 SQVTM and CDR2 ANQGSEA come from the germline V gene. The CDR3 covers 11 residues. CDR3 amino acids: CSGKTVDEQYF. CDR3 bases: TGCAGCGGGAAGACGGTCGACGAGCAGTACTTC.

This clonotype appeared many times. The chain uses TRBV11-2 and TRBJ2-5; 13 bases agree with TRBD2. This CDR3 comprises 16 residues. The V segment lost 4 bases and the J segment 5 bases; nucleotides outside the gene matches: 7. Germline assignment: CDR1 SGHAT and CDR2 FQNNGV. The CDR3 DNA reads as TGTGCCAGCAGCTCCGGACTAGCGGGAGTTGTGGAGACCCAGTACTTC. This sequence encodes CASSSGLAGVVETQYF.

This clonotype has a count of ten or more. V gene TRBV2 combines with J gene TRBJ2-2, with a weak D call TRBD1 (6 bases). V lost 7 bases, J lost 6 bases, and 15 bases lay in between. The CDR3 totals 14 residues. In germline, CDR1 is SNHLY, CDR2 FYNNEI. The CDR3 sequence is CASKGTTGSGELFF. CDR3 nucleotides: TGTGCCAGCAAAGGGACCACAGGGTCCGGGGAGCTGTTTTTT.

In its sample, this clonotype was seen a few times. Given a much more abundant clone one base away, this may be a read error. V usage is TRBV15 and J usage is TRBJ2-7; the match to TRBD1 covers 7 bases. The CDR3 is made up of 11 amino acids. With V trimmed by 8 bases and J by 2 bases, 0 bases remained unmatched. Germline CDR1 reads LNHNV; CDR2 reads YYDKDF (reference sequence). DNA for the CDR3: TGTGCCACCGGACAGGCCTACGAGCAGTACTTC. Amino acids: CATGQAYEQYF.

CDR3 region: CAWSSPAGISYEQYF. In nucleotides, the CDR3 is TGTGCCTGGTCTAGTCCAGCGGGTATCTCCTACGAGCAGTACTTC. V usage is TRBV30 and J usage is TRBJ2-7; D might be TRBD2 (6 bases). V lost 5 bases, J lost 0 bases, and 17 bases lay in between. The CDR3 covers 15 residues. Germline lookup yields CDR1 GTSNPN and CDR2 SVGIG (reference sequence).

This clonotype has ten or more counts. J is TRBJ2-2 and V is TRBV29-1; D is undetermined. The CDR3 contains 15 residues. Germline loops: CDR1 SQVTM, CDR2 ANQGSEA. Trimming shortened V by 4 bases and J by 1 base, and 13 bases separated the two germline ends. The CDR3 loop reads CSVGGSRLNTGELFF. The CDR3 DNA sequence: TGCAGCGTTGGTGGGTCGCGGTTGAACACCGGGGAGCTGTTTTTT.

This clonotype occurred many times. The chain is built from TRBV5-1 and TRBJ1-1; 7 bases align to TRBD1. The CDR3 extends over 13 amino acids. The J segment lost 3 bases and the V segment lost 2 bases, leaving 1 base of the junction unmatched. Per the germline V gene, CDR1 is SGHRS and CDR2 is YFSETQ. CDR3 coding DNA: TGCGCCAGCAGCTTTGACAGGGACACTGAAGCTTTCTTT. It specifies CASSFDRDTEAFF.

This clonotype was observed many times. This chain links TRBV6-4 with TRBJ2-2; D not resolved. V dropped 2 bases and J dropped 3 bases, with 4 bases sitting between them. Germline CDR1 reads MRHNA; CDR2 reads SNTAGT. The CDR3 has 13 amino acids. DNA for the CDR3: TGTGCCAGCAGTGACAGGGACACCGGGGAGCTGTTTTTT. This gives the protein CASSDRDTGELFF.

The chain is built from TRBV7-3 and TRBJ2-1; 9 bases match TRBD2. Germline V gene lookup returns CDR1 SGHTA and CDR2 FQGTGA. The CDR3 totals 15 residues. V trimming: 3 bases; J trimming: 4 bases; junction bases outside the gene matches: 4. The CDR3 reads CASSFGLAGYNEQFF. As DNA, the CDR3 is TGTGCCAGCAGCTTTGGTCTAGCGGGATACAATGAGCAGTTCTTC.

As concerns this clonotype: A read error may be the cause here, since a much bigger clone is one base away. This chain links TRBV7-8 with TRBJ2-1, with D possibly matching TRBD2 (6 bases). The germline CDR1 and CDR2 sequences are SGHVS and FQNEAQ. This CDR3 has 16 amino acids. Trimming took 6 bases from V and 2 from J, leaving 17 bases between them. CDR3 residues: CASSLYRDFAYNEQFF. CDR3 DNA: TGTGCCAGCAGTCTTTACCGGGACTTCGCCTACAATGAGCAGTTCTTC. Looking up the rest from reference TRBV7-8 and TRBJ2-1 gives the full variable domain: GAGVSQSPRYKVAKRGQDVALRCDPISGHVSLFWYQQALGQGPEFLTYFQNEAQLDKSGLPSDRFFAERPEGSVSTLKIQRTQQEDSAVYLCASSLYRDFAYNEQFFGPGTRLTVL.

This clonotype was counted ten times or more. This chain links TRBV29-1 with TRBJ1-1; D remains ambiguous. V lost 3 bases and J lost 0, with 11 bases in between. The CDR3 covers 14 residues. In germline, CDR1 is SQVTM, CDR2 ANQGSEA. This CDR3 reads CSVDSRQMNTEAFF. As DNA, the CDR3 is TGCAGCGTTGATTCACGGCAGATGAACACTGAAGCTTTCTTT.

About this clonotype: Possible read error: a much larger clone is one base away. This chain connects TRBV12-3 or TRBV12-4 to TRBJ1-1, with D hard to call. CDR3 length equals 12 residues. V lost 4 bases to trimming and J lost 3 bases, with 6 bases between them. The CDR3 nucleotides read TGTGCCAGCAGTTGGTTGGACACTGAAGCTTTCTTT. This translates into CASSWLDTEAFF.

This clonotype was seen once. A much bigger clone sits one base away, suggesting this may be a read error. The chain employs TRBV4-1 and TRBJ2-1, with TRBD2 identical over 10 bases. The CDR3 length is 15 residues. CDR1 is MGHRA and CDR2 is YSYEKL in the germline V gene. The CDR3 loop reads CASRQASGSLGEQFF. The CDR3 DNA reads TGCGCCAGCAGACAAGCTAGCGGGAGTTTAGGTGAGCAGTTCTTC.

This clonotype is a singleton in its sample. In DNA, the CDR3 is TGCAGCGTTGACAGGGGCGATGAGCAGTTCTTC. Protein: CSVDRGDEQFF. The chain carries TRBV29-1 and TRBJ2-1; perhaps TRBD1 as D (6 bases). With 3 bases removed from V and 8 bases from J, the gap between germline ends came to 8 bases. The CDR3 sequence is 11 residues long. CDR1 is SQVTM and CDR2 is ANQGSEA in the germline V gene.